These 27 T cell receptor beta chains came from one sample sequenced in a study of CD8 T cells in Susac syndrome. Random hexamers were used to reverse transcribe an amount of roughly 0.45 to 1 ug RNA. TCRdb fed the immunoSEQ multiplex PCR reads into MiXCR, producing one record per CDR3 protein. The sample shows 250,000 to 300,000 distinct CDR3 sequences, approximately 90% of them seen only once. Sample: CD8+ T cells from PBMCs. The receptor set was obtained from a human donor with multiple sclerosis.

The genes are TRBV7-9 and TRBJ2-1; D might be TRBD1 (5 bases). The CDR3 has 18 amino acids. The V end lost 3 bases, the J end lost 6 bases, and 24 bases lay between the germline ends. Per the germline V gene, CDR1 is SEHNR and CDR2 is FQNEAQ (reference sequence). As DNA, the CDR3 is TGTGCCAGCAGCTTCCTTCGCGTATTGGGCCCTGACAGCAATGAGCAGTTCTTC. Translating gives CASSFLRVLGPDSNEQFF.

The rearrangement uses TRBV28 and TRBJ2-1; 10 nucleotides agree with TRBD1. Germline V gives CDR1 MDHEN, CDR2 SYDVKM. The CDR3 consists of 17 residues. The V and J ends lost 5 bases and 4 bases, in that order; junction bases with no gene match: 11. The CDR3 sequence: CASSPLRRTGGYNEQFF. CDR3 in DNA: TGTGCCAGCAGTCCTTTAAGACGGACAGGGGGTTACAATGAGCAGTTCTTC.

The chain uses TRBV12-3 or TRBV12-4 and TRBJ2-1, with TRBD2 matching over 11 bases. The CDR3 runs 17 residues. V was clipped by 5 bases and J by 4 bases; unmatched bases: 10. The CDR3 DNA sequence: TGTGCCAGCAGTCTAGTGCCCGGGACTAGCGGTTACAATGAGCAGTTCTTC. Translation gives CASSLVPGTSGYNEQFF.

V is TRBV4-3 and J is TRBJ2-7; D may match TRBD1 or TRBD2 (5 bases each). V was shortened by 5 bases and J by 6 bases, with 11 bases between the two germline ends. CDR1 is LGHNA and CDR2 is YSLEER in the germline V gene. This CDR3 is built from 12 residues. This CDR3 is CASSSGAGEQYF. Written as DNA, the CDR3 is TGCGCCAGCAGCTCCGGGGCGGGCGAGCAGTACTTC.

V gene TRBV4-2 combines with J gene TRBJ2-7; 11 positions agree with TRBD1. With V trimmed by 3 bases and J by 0 bases, 10 bases remained unmatched. CDR1 is LGHNA, CDR2 YNFKEQ, per germline. The CDR3 extends over 18 amino acids. The CDR3 reads CASSHPGRDRGISYEQYF. The CDR3 DNA sequence: TGTGCCAGCAGCCACCCTGGTAGGGACAGGGGGATCTCCTACGAGCAGTACTTC.

This chain uses TRBV27 with TRBJ2-7; D call uncertain. The germline gives CDR1 MNHEY, CDR2 SMNVEV (reference sequence). The CDR3 is 13 amino acids. V shed 5 bases and J shed 3 bases, with 11 bases lying between them. For the CDR3, the DNA is TGTGCCAGCAGTCCCCTGGGGAACTACGAGCAGTACTTC. Translated: CASSPLGNYEQYF.

This CDR3 reads CASSHSDGDSTDTQYF. DNA of the CDR3: TGTGCCAGCTCACACTCGGACGGGGATAGCACAGATACGCAGTATTTT. The rearrangement links TRBV18 to TRBJ2-3, with TRBD2 as a possible D gene (5 bases). V lost 4 bases to trimming and J lost 0 bases, with 14 bases between them. The CDR3 is 16 amino acids. The germline gives CDR1 KGHSH, CDR2 LQKENI.

The genes are TRBV12-3 or TRBV12-4 and TRBJ1-2, with 9 bases identical to TRBD1. The CDR3 runs 17 residues. V was clipped by 6 bases and J by 4 bases; unmatched bases: 15. This chain's CDR3 is CASSPGVTGGVGYGYTF. DNA of the CDR3: TGTGCCAGCAGCCCCGGGGTAACAGGGGGCGTTGGCTATGGCTACACCTTC.

The chain is built from TRBV6-2 or TRBV6-3 and TRBJ2-2; no clear D. The CDR3 consists of 13 residues. V dropped 2 bases and J dropped 7 bases, with 8 bases sitting between them. In germline, CDR1 is MNHEY, CDR2 SVGEGT. The CDR3 is CASSYTRIGELFF. CDR3 nucleotide sequence: TGTGCCAGCAGTTACACCCGCATCGGGGAGCTGTTTTTT.

In this sample, this clonotype turned up once. This chain uses TRBV15 with TRBJ2-1; D gene unclear. Germline V gives CDR1 LNHNV, CDR2 YYDKDF (reference sequence). The germline V and J ends were trimmed by 5 bases and 5 bases, with 19 bases remaining between them. This CDR3 has 16 residues. The CDR3 nucleotides are TGTGCCACCAGCGAGCGTCTTCCAGAGATCGACAATGAGCAGTTCTTC. This translates into CATSERLPEIDNEQFF.

Comment on this clonotype: At one end, the junction sequence differs from germline, possibly due to a read error. The chain uses TRBV11-2 and TRBJ2-1; D possibly uses TRBD1 or TRBD2 (5 bases each). Looked up from germline, CDR1 is SGHAT and CDR2 is FQNNGV. This CDR3 has 12 amino acids. CDR3 in amino acids: CASSLLGVGSVF. The CDR3 region has the DNA TGTGCCAGCAGCTTACTGGGGGTAGGTAGTGTCTTC.

This chain joins TRBV2 and TRBJ2-1; 8 positions agree with TRBD1. The CDR3 totals 14 residues. Per germline, CDR1 SNHLY and CDR2 FYNNEI. V gave up 9 bases and J gave up 2 bases; unmatched junction bases: 6. The CDR3 reads CARGGQEPYNEQFF. The CDR3 DNA is TGTGCCAGGGGGGGACAGGAACCCTACAATGAGCAGTTCTTC. Drawing the rest from reference TRBV2 and TRBJ2-1, the complete variable domain is EPEVTQTPSHQVTQMGQEVILRCVPISNHLYFYWYRQILGQKVEFLVSFYNNEISEKSEIFDDQFSVERPDGSNFTLKIRSTKLEDSAMYFCARGGQEPYNEQFFGPGTRLTVL.

This clonotype was seen a handful of times. The chain joins TRBV28 to TRBJ2-1; D possibly corresponds to TRBD2 (6 bases). CDR1 is MDHEN, CDR2 SYDVKM, per germline. Trimming cost V 6 bases and J 6 bases, with 21 bases left between them. This CDR3 contains 16 residues. For the CDR3, the DNA is TGTGCCAGCAGCCCTATCGGGGAGGTCCAGGGCAATGAGCAGTTCTTC. Protein sequence: CASSPIGEVQGNEQFF.

V and J are TRBV6-2 or TRBV6-3 and TRBJ2-2; 10 nucleotides line up with TRBD1. The CDR3 extends over 15 amino acids. V was clipped by 6 bases and J by 3 bases; unmatched bases: 4. Germline lookup yields CDR1 MNHEY and CDR2 SVGEGT. The CDR3: CASSHGQGDTGELFF. CDR3 in DNA: TGTGCCAGCAGCCATGGACAGGGGGACACCGGGGAGCTGTTTTTT.

The sample holds a few counts of this clonotype. The CDR3: CASSDFGTFYEQYF. CDR3 DNA sequence: TGTGCCAGCAGTGACTTCGGGACTTTCTACGAGCAGTACTTC. The chain has TRBV6-1 and TRBJ2-7, with D tentatively TRBD2 (6 bases). Trimming removed 3 bases at V and 3 bases at J, with 12 bases between. The CDR3 has 14 amino acids. Germline V gene lookup returns CDR1 MNHNS and CDR2 SASEGT.

The rearrangement joins TRBV6-5 to TRBJ2-1, with D tentatively TRBD2 (6 bases). V lost 8 bases and J lost 6, with 8 bases in between. CDR1 and CDR2 from the germline V gene are MNHEY and SVGAGI. The length of the CDR3 is 11 residues. The CDR3 loop reads CASGRGNEQFF. CDR3 DNA: TGTGCCAGCGGGCGGGGCAATGAGCAGTTCTTC.

This clonotype was recorded a few times. For the CDR3, the DNA is TGTGCCAGCAGGGATACTAGCGGGGGCTACGAGCAGTACTTC. It yields the protein CASRDTSGGYEQYF. The rearrangement joins TRBV28 to TRBJ2-7; TRBD2 agrees at 11 bases. The junction had 4 bases not matched to a gene; V was cut back by 6 bases and J by 3 bases. This CDR3 is built from 14 residues. Germline CDR1 MDHEN, CDR2 SYDVKM. Full variable domain (rest looked up from reference TRBV28 and TRBJ2-7): DVKVTQSSRYLVKRTGEKVFLECVQDMDHENMFWYRQDPGLGLRLIYFSYDVKMKEKGDIPEGYSVSREKKERFSLILESASTNQTSMYLCASRDTSGGYEQYFGPGTRLTVT.

The V and J genes are TRBV7-9 and TRBJ2-3, with D tentatively TRBD2 (6 bases). Germline CDR1 and CDR2: SEHNR and FQNEAQ (reference sequence). The germline V and J ends were trimmed by 4 bases and 6 bases, with 23 bases remaining between them. The CDR3 loop spans 17 amino acids. CDR3 protein: CASSSPGSSGERDTQYF. The CDR3 bases are TGTGCCAGCAGCTCCCCCGGGAGTAGCGGTGAGCGGGATACGCAGTATTTT.

The chain carries TRBV5-4 and TRBJ2-5; D is perhaps TRBD2 (6 bases). Germline lookup yields CDR1 SGHNT and CDR2 YYREEE (reference sequence). The CDR3 length is 15 residues. The germline V and J ends were trimmed by 1 base and 5 bases, with 15 bases remaining between them. Here the CDR3 reads CASSLRGNGGETQYF. As DNA, the CDR3 is TGTGCCAGCAGCTTGAGGGGAAATGGGGGGGAGACCCAGTACTTC.

V gene TRBV7-9 combines with J gene TRBJ2-7, with no clear D. Germline V gene lookup returns CDR1 SEHNR and CDR2 FQNEAQ (reference sequence). Trimming removed 4 bases from V and 6 bases from J, with 13 bases in between. The CDR3 sequence is 13 residues long. CDR3 nucleotide sequence: TGTGCCAGCAGCTCCCCCCTTCTACGCGAGCAGTACTTC. It specifies CASSSPLLREQYF.

The rearrangement uses TRBV20-1 and TRBJ2-7, with 7 bases identical to TRBD1. The germline CDR1 and CDR2 sequences are DFQATT and SNEGSKA (reference sequence). V dropped 0 bases and J dropped 3; count of bases not matched to a gene: 8. The CDR3 runs to 15 residues. The CDR3 region has the DNA TGCAGTGCTAGAGATGCGGCAGGGGGATTCTACGAGCAGTACTTC. Amino acids: CSARDAAGGFYEQYF.

This clonotype showed up just once. The rearrangement uses TRBV30 and TRBJ2-1; D is perhaps TRBD1 (6 bases). Looked up from germline, CDR1 is GTSNPN and CDR2 is SVGIG (reference sequence). V was pared by 8 bases and J by 5 bases, with 10 bases between. The CDR3 has 11 amino acids. The CDR3: CAGTQNNEQFF. The DNA for the CDR3 is TGTGCCGGGACACAAAACAATGAGCAGTTCTTC. The entire variable domain, with the rest obtained from reference TRBV30 and TRBJ2-1, is as follows: SQTIHQWPATLVQPVGSPLSLECTVEGTSNPNLYWYRQAAGRGLQLLFYSVGIGQISSEVPQNLSASRPQDRQFILSSKKLLLSDSGFYLCAGTQNNEQFFGPGTRLTVL.

This clonotype occurred once. This rearrangement joins TRBV6-4 to TRBJ2-3; no clear D. CDR1 and CDR2 from the germline V gene are MRHNA and SNTAGT. Trimming stripped 3 bases from V and 0 bases from J, with 10 bases between. The CDR3 contains 15 residues. CDR3: CASSENPASTDTQYF. The DNA for the CDR3 is TGTGCCAGCAGTGAGAACCCGGCGAGCACAGATACGCAGTATTTT.

The gene calls are TRBV7-9 and TRBJ1-5; D is possibly TRBD1 (5 bases). With 1 base removed from V and 5 bases from J, the gap between germline ends came to 9 bases. There are 14 residues in the CDR3. Germline values: CDR1 SEHNR, CDR2 FQNEAQ (reference sequence). The CDR3 DNA reads TGTGCCAGCAGCTTAGTGGGAGGGGATCAGCCCCAGCATTTT. This translates into CASSLVGGDQPQHF.

The V and J genes are TRBV14 and TRBJ2-7; TRBD1 is a possible D gene (5 bases). With 3 bases removed from V and 2 bases from J, the gap between germline ends came to 11 bases. Per the germline V gene, CDR1 is SGHDN and CDR2 is FVKESK. The CDR3 runs 14 residues. The CDR3 DNA reads TGTGCCAGCAGCCAGGCGGACAACACCTACGAGCAGTACTTC. Encoded protein: CASSQADNTYEQYF.

This chain uses TRBV4-1 with TRBJ2-2, with TRBD2 matching over 8 bases. The trim removed 3 bases at V and 4 bases at J, leaving 10 bases unmatched. Germline V lookup: CDR1 MGHRA, CDR2 YSYEKL. The CDR3 is 17 amino acids. The CDR3 is CASSQMGSGVGTGELFF. DNA of the CDR3: TGCGCCAGCAGCCAGATGGGTAGCGGGGTTGGCACCGGGGAGCTGTTTTTT.

The chain employs TRBV11-1 and TRBJ2-5; TRBD1 agrees at 10 bases. The trim removed 4 bases at V and 0 bases at J, leaving 17 bases unmatched. CDR3 length: 20 amino acids. The germline V gene has CDR1 SGHAT and CDR2 FQDESV (reference sequence). The CDR3 is CASSYPSGTGALVHQETQYF. As DNA, the CDR3 is TGTGCCAGCAGCTACCCTTCCGGGACAGGGGCCCTCGTTCACCAAGAGACCCAGTACTTC.